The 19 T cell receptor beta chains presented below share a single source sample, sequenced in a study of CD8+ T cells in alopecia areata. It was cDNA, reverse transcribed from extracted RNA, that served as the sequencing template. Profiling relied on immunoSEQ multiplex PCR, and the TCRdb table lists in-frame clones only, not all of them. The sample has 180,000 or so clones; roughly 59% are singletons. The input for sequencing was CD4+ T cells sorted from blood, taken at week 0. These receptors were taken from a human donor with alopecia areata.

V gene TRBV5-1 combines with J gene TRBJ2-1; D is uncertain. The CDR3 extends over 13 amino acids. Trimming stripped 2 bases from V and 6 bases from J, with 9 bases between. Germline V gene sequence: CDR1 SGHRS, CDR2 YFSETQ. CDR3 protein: CASSFLQFNEQFF. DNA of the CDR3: TGCGCCAGCAGCTTTTTACAGTTCAATGAGCAGTTCTTC. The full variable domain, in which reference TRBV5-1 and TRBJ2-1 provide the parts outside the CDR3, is KAGVTQTPRYLIKTRGQQVTLSCSPISGHRSVSWYQQTPGQGLQFLFEYFSETQRNKGNFPGRFSGRQFSNSRSEMNVSTLELGDSALYLCASSFLQFNEQFFGPGTRLTVL.

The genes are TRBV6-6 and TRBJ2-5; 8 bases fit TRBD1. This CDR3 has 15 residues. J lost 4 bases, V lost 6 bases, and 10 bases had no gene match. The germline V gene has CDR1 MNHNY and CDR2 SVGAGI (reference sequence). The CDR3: CASSPWTGFGETQYF. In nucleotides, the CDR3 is TGTGCCAGCAGCCCCTGGACAGGGTTCGGAGAGACCCAGTACTTC.

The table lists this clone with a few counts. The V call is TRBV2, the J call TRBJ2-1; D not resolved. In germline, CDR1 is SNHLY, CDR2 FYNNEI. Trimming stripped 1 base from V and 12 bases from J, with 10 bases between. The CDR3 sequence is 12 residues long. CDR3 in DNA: TGTGCCAGCAGTGAAGGCGGATCCGGGCAGTTCTTC. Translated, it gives CASSEGGSGQFF.

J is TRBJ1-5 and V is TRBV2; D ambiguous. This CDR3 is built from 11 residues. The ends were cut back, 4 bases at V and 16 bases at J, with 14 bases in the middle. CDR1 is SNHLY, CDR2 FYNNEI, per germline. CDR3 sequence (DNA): TGTGCCAGCAGTGGCCACGCGCTAAGACATTTT. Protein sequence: CASSGHALRHF. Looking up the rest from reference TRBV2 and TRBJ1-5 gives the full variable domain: EPEVTQTPSHQVTQMGQEVILRCVPISNHLYFYWYRQILGQKVEFLVSFYNNEISEKSEIFDDQFSVERPDGSNFTLKIRSTKLEDSAMYFCASSGHALRHFGDGTRLSIL.

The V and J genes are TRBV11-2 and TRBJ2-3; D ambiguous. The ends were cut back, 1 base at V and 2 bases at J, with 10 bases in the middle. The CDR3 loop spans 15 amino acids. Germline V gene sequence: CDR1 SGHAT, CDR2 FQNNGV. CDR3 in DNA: TGTGCCAGCAGCTTAGGGAGACATAACACAGATACGCAGTATTTT. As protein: CASSLGRHNTDTQYF.

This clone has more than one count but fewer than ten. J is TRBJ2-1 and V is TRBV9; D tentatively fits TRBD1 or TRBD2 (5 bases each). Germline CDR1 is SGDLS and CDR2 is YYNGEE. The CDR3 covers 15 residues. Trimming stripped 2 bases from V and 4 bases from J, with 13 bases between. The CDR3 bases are TGTGCCAGCAGCGTCGACAGCGGCCATTACAATGAGCAGTTCTTC. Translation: CASSVDSGHYNEQFF.

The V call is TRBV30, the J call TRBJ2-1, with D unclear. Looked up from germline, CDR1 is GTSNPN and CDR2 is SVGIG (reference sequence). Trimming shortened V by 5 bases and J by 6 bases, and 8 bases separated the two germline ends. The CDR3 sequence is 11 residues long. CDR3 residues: CAWWTSNEQFF. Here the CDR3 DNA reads TGTGCCTGGTGGACCTCCAATGAGCAGTTCTTC.

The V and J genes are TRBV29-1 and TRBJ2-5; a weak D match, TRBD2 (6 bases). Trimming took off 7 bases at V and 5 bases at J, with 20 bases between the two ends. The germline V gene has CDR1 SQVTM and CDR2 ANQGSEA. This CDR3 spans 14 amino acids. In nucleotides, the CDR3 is TGCAGCGCCCTCGGAGGGGAGGTTGGGGAGACCCAGTACTTC. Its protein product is CSALGGEVGETQYF.

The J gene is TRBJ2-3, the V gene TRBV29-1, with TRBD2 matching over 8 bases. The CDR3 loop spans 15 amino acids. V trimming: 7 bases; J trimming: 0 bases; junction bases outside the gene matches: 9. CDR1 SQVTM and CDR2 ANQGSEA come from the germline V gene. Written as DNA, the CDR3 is TGCAGCGCCGCCGGGGGGGGGCGAAGCACAGATACGCAGTATTTT. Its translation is CSAAGGGRSTDTQYF.

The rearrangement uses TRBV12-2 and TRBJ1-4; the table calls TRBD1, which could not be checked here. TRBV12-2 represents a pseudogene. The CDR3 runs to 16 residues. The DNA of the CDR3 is TGTGCAAGTCGCTCCCTTCAGGGTGCAACTAATGAAAAACTGTTTTTT. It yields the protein CASRSLQGATNEKLFF.

The CDR3 bases are TGCAGCGTTGACCCGCCCCCCGAGCAGTACTTC. The encoded protein is CSVDPPPEQYF. V gene TRBV29-1 combines with J gene TRBJ2-7; D not resolved. From germline, CDR1 is SQVTM and CDR2 ANQGSEA. This CDR3 spans 11 amino acids. V was trimmed by 3 bases and J by 6 bases, leaving 9 bases between them.

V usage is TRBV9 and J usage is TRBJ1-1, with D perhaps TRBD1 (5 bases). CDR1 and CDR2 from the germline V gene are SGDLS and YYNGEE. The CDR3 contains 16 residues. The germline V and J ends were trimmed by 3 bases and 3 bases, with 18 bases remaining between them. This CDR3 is CASSARGGVSDTEAFF. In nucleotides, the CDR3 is TGTGCCAGCAGCGCCCGGGGCGGGGTCTCAGACACTGAAGCTTTCTTT.

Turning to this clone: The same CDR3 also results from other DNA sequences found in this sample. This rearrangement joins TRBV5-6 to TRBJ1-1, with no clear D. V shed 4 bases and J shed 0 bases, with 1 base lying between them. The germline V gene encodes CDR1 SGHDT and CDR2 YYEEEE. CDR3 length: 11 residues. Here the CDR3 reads CASSLNTEAFF. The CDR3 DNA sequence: TGTGCCAGCAGCCTGAACACTGAAGCTTTCTTT.

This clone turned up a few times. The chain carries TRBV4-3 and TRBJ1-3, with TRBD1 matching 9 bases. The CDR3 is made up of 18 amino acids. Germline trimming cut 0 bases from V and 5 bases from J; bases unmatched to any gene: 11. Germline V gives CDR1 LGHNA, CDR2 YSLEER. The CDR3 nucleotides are TGCGCCAGCAGCCAAGATTGGGGACAGGGCTCTTCGCGAAACACCATATATTTT. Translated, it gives CASSQDWGQGSSRNTIYF.

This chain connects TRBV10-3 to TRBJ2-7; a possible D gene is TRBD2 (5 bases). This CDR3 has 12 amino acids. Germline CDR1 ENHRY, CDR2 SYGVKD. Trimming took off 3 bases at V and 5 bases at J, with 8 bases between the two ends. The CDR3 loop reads CAISDVEDEQYF. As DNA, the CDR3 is TGTGCCATCAGTGATGTGGAGGACGAGCAGTACTTC.

This chain's CDR3 is CASRTTGLYNEQFF. As DNA, the CDR3 is TGTGCCAGCAGAACGACAGGCCTTTACAATGAGCAGTTCTTC. The chain has TRBV27 and TRBJ2-1; a possible D gene is TRBD1 (6 bases). Germline lookup yields CDR1 MNHEY and CDR2 SMNVEV (reference sequence). V lost 6 bases, J lost 4 bases, and 13 bases lay in between. The CDR3 length is 14 residues.

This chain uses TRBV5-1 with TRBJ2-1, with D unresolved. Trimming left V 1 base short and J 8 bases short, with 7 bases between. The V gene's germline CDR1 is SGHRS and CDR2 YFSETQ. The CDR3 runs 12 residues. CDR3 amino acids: CASSLPSYEQFF. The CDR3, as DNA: TGCGCCAGCAGCTTGCCTAGTTATGAGCAGTTCTTC.

In DNA, the CDR3 is TGTGCCTGGAGTACGACCATGACAGGGGGCTACTATGGCTACACCTTC. Protein sequence: CAWSTTMTGGYYGYTF. The V gene is TRBV30, the J gene TRBJ1-2; 10 bases match TRBD1. Germline values: CDR1 GTSNPN, CDR2 SVGIG (reference sequence). V shed 2 bases, J shed 3 bases, and the junction held 9 bases outside the gene matches. This CDR3 has 16 residues.

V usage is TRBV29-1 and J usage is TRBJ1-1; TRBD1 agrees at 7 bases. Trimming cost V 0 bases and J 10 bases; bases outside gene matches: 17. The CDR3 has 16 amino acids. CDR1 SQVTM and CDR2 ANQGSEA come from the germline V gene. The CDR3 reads CSVEDLRQGQAVGAFF. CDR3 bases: TGCAGCGTTGAAGACCTCCGACAGGGCCAAGCGGTCGGAGCTTTCTTT.